This T cell receptor (beta chain) was documented in a study of T cell repertoires in cytomegalovirus infection. Turning to the study itself: Public TCR beta signatures indicated both CMV infection and matching HLA type.

This clonotype was seen at least ten times. This CDR3 comprises 17 residues. The J segment lost 8 bases and the V segment lost 5 bases, leaving 14 bases of the junction unmatched. Germline CDR1 SGHAT, CDR2 FQNNGV. Using its own MiXCR run on the reads, TCRdb lists one record per CDR3 protein. The table has around 270,000 distinct CDR3 sequences, around 9% seen once; the top ten hold around 16%. The clonotype originates from a human donor in good health (CMV status not recorded). Some clones in this sample may be carry-over from other donors' samples. The sequencing input was PBMCs. This chain connects TRBV11-2 to TRBJ2-3, with TRBD2 identical over 12 bases. CDR3 residues: CASSRLTSGSGRVTQYF. The CDR3 bases are TGTGCCAGCAGCCGATTGACTAGCGGGAGCGGGAGGGTTACGCAGTATTTT.